These 23 T cell receptor beta chains came from one sample sequenced in a study of blood T cell repertoires in COVID-19. Produced via immunoSEQ multiplex PCR; TCRdb's table is partial and in-frame only. The sample has over 55,000 clones, roughly 83% seen once. Sequenced: peripheral blood. Source of these receptors: a man aged 45-60 years with active COVID-19.

The rearrangement joins TRBV18 to TRBJ1-1, with a possible D match to TRBD1 (6 bases). Germline V gives CDR1 KGHSH, CDR2 LQKENI. Trimming cost V 4 bases and J 3 bases, with 15 bases left between them. There are 15 residues in the CDR3. This chain's CDR3 is CASSQTQGEYTEAFF. Written as DNA, the CDR3 is TGTGCCAGCTCACAGACACAGGGAGAGTACACTGAAGCTTTCTTT.

The V call is TRBV7-2, the J call TRBJ2-3, with D unresolved. The CDR3 is 12 amino acids. V was trimmed by 5 bases and J by 8 bases, leaving 11 bases between them. From germline, CDR1 is SGHTA and CDR2 FQGNSA. CDR3 nucleotide sequence: TGTGCCAGCAGCCCGGGTGTGAGTACGCAGTATTTT. Protein: CASSPGVSTQYF.

This chain connects TRBV2 to TRBJ2-7; the D gene is possibly TRBD1 (5 bases). The V end was cut by 4 bases, the J end by 4 bases, with 8 bases between. There are 12 residues in the CDR3. CDR1 is SNHLY and CDR2 is FYNNEI in the germline V gene. In nucleotides, the CDR3 is TGTGCCAGCAGTGCTAAGGGGTACGAGCAGTACTTC. The encoded protein is CASSAKGYEQYF.

The chain carries TRBV6-5 and TRBJ2-7; tentatively, D is TRBD2 (6 bases). Germline-derived CDR1 and CDR2 are MNHEY and SVGAGI. This CDR3 contains 12 residues. Trimming stripped 6 bases from V and 6 bases from J, with 12 bases between. In DNA form, the CDR3 reads TGTGCCAGCAGCCGACCGGAGGGCGAGCAGTACTTC. Translation gives CASSRPEGEQYF.

The chain combines TRBV5-1 with TRBJ2-1; 8 bases fit TRBD1. The germline CDR1 and CDR2 sequences are SGHRS and YFSETQ. V was pared by 0 bases and J by 6 bases, with 14 bases of the junction left unmatched. The CDR3 is made up of 18 amino acids. The CDR3 nucleotides read TGCGCCAGCAGCTTGGGTGGGTACAGGGGGGAGATAGGCAATGAGCAGTTCTTC. Translating gives CASSLGGYRGEIGNEQFF.

This chain uses TRBV7-9 with TRBJ2-7; no definite D call. CDR1 is SEHNR, CDR2 FQNEAQ, per germline (reference sequence). The CDR3 runs 15 residues. V was shortened by 1 base and J by 4 bases, with 14 bases between the two germline ends. CDR3 sequence: CASSLEARWIYEQYF. The CDR3 nucleotides are TGTGCCAGCAGCTTAGAGGCCAGGTGGATATACGAGCAGTACTTC.

The chain links TRBV4-3 to TRBJ2-3; TRBD2 agrees at 12 bases. The CDR3 extends over 16 amino acids. V was pared by 2 bases and J by 5 bases, with 5 bases of the junction left unmatched. Germline V gene sequence: CDR1 LGHNA, CDR2 YSLEER. This chain's CDR3 is CASSQRTSGEKDTQYF. The CDR3 nucleotides are TGCGCCAGCAGCCAACGGACTAGCGGGGAAAAAGATACGCAGTATTTT.

This clone appeared once. The V call is TRBV18, the J call TRBJ2-7; the match to TRBD1 covers 7 bases. The CDR3 is 13 amino acids. CDR1 KGHSH and CDR2 LQKENI come from the germline V gene. Trimming at V came to 4 bases and at J to 2 bases, leaving 2 bases not matched to a gene. DNA of the CDR3: TGTGCCAGCTCACAAGGACAGGCCTACGAGCAGTACTTC. This translates into CASSQGQAYEQYF. The complete variable domain, with remaining parts taken from reference TRBV18 and TRBJ2-7, reads NAGVMQNPRHLVRRRGQEARLRCSPMKGHSHVYWYRQLPEEGLKFMVYLQKENIIDESGMPKERFSAEFPKEGPSILRIQQVVRGDSAAYFCASSQGQAYEQYFGPGTRLTVT.

This clone was found once. The chain combines TRBV5-1 with TRBJ2-1; 9 bases fit TRBD1. There are 15 residues in the CDR3. Germline V gene sequence: CDR1 SGHRS, CDR2 YFSETQ. V lost 0 bases, J lost 8 bases, and 6 bases stayed unmatched. For the CDR3, the DNA is TGCGCCAGCAGCTTGGGGGGACAGGGTAGCGATGAGCAGTTCTTC. Translation gives CASSLGGQGSDEQFF.

The CDR3 region has the DNA TGTGCCAGTAGGGGGGCTGGGGCTCACAATCAGCCCCAGCATTTT. It is translated as CASRGAGAHNQPQHF. The V and J genes are TRBV19 and TRBJ1-5, with D perhaps matching TRBD1 (6 bases). The germline gives CDR1 LNHDA, CDR2 SQIVND (reference sequence). The CDR3 sequence is 15 residues long. Trimming removed 6 bases from V and 3 bases from J, with 15 bases in between. Full variable domain (rest looked up from reference TRBV19 and TRBJ1-5): DGGITQSPKYLFRKEGQNVTLSCEQNLNHDAMYWYRQDPGQGLRLIYYSQIVNDFQKGDIAEGYSVSREKKESFPLTVTSAQKNPTAFYLCASRGAGAHNQPQHFGDGTRLSIL.

J is TRBJ2-2 and V is TRBV4-1; 7 nucleotides match TRBD2. The V gene's germline CDR1 is MGHRA and CDR2 YSYEKL. The CDR3 is 14 amino acids. Germline trimming cut 6 bases from V and 4 bases from J; bases unmatched to any gene: 5. The chain's CDR3 is CASRKLAGTGELFF. The CDR3, as DNA: TGCGCCAGCAGGAAATTAGCGGGCACCGGGGAGCTGTTTTTT.

This chain links TRBV11-2 with TRBJ2-5; D possibly corresponds to TRBD2 (6 bases). The CDR3 length is 13 residues. Germline CDR1 SGHAT, CDR2 FQNNGV. The V and J ends lost 6 bases and 3 bases respectively, with 11 bases between them. The CDR3: CASRIWGEETQYF. The CDR3 nucleotides read TGTGCCAGCAGAATTTGGGGGGAAGAGACCCAGTACTTC.

This sequence joins TRBV11-2 and TRBJ1-1, with TRBD1 as a possible D gene (6 bases). CDR1 SGHAT and CDR2 FQNNGV come from the germline V gene. V dropped 0 bases and J dropped 0 bases, with 14 bases sitting between them. There are 17 residues in the CDR3. The CDR3 is CASSLEIDGQMNTEAFF. Here the CDR3 DNA reads TGTGCCAGCAGCTTAGAAATCGATGGACAGATGAACACTGAAGCTTTCTTT.

The rearrangement links TRBV28 to TRBJ2-1; D might be TRBD2 (6 bases). This CDR3 has 14 amino acids. Germline CDR1 is MDHEN and CDR2 is SYDVKM. Trimming took 6 bases from V and 5 from J, leaving 14 bases between them. The CDR3 loop is CASSRGWGDNEQFF. In DNA, the CDR3 is TGTGCCAGCAGCCGAGGCTGGGGGGACAATGAGCAGTTCTTC.

J is TRBJ2-5 and V is TRBV6-1, with 8 bases that match TRBD2. Looked up from germline, CDR1 is MNHNS and CDR2 is SASEGT. CDR3 size: 17 residues. Losses at the gene ends were 0 bases for V and 5 bases for J; bases not matched to a gene: 11. CDR3 residues: CASSEARAGGRDETQYF. CDR3 nucleotides: TGTGCCAGCAGTGAAGCTCGCGCGGGAGGCCGAGATGAGACCCAGTACTTC.

J is TRBJ2-2 and V is TRBV7-2, with D tentatively TRBD2 (7 bases). Trimming took off 5 bases at V and 5 bases at J, with 21 bases between the two ends. Germline V CDR1 and CDR2: SGHTA, FQGNSA. This CDR3 is built from 17 residues. In DNA, the CDR3 is TGTGCCAGCAGCCCAGACCCTAGGGGGGGCTTGACCGGGGAGCTGTTTTTT. Protein product: CASSPDPRGGLTGELFF.

The chain links TRBV6-5 to TRBJ2-1, with D possibly being TRBD2 (5 bases). Per germline, CDR1 MNHEY and CDR2 SVGAGI. This CDR3 spans 15 amino acids. With 2 bases removed from V and 6 bases from J, the gap between germline ends came to 14 bases. The CDR3 DNA sequence: TGTGCCAGCAGTTACCAAACTAGTGTAGGCAATGAGCAGTTCTTC. Translated, it gives CASSYQTSVGNEQFF.

This chain links TRBV3-1 (or the pseudogene TRBV3-2) with TRBJ2-7; D is undetermined. V was cut by 6 bases and J by 10 bases, with 10 bases left in between. Germline assignment: CDR1 LGHDT and CDR2 YNNKEL (reference sequence). This CDR3 comprises 10 residues. The chain's CDR3 is CASREASQYF. The CDR3 region has the DNA TGTGCCAGCAGAGAGGCGTCCCAGTACTTC.

This clone was observed a handful of times. CDR3 sequence: CASSLKGGGVGETQYF. CDR3 bases: TGTGCCAGCAGCTTAAAAGGGGGAGGGGTAGGAGAGACCCAGTACTTC. The chain employs TRBV5-4 and TRBJ2-5; a weak D match, TRBD2 (7 bases). Trimming shortened V by 2 bases and J by 4 bases, and 18 bases separated the two germline ends. CDR1 and CDR2 from the germline V gene are SGHNT and YYREEE (reference sequence). The CDR3 length is 16 residues. Full variable domain (remainder filled in from reference TRBV5-4 and TRBJ2-5): ETGVTQSPTHLIKTRGQQVTLRCSSQSGHNTVSWYQQALGQGPQFIFQYYREEENGRGNFPPRFSGLQFPNYSSELNVNALELDDSALYLCASSLKGGGVGETQYFGPGTRLLVL.

This chain uses TRBV5-1 with TRBJ2-1; D is possibly TRBD1 (6 bases). Germline V gene data show CDR1 as SGHRS and CDR2 as YFSETQ. V lost 4 bases, J lost 0 bases, and 17 bases lay in between. This CDR3 is 17 amino acids long. The CDR3 sequence: CASSRRFTGNSYNEQFF. CDR3 coding DNA: TGCGCCAGCAGCCGCCGTTTTACAGGGAACTCCTACAATGAGCAGTTCTTC.

The V call is TRBV12-5, the J call TRBJ2-5; 7 bases are shared with TRBD1. V shed 9 bases and J 1 base; nucleotides not matched to a gene: 5. The CDR3 has 13 amino acids. Per germline, CDR1 LGHNT and CDR2 FRNRAP. This CDR3 is CASTRDSQETQYF. CDR3 sequence (DNA): TGTGCTAGCACCCGGGACAGCCAAGAGACCCAGTACTTC.

The rearrangement joins TRBV27 to TRBJ2-7; 9 nucleotides match TRBD1. Germline CDR1 and CDR2: MNHEY and SMNVEV (reference sequence). The CDR3 loop spans 14 amino acids. Trimming cost V 3 bases and J 2 bases; bases outside gene matches: 2. The CDR3 here is CASSFHRGPYEQYF. DNA of the CDR3: TGTGCCAGCAGTTTTCACAGGGGGCCCTACGAGCAGTACTTC.

This chain joins TRBV2 and TRBJ1-2; a weak D match, TRBD1 (6 bases). This CDR3 is 16 amino acids long. Germline V lookup: CDR1 SNHLY, CDR2 FYNNEI. V was pared by 7 bases and J by 5 bases, with 23 bases between. The CDR3 protein is CASTLNPTGVIYGYTF. In DNA, the CDR3 is TGTGCCAGCACCCTCAACCCGACAGGAGTAATTTATGGCTACACCTTC.